This T cell receptor beta chain derives from a study of blood T cell repertoires in COVID-19. Study overall: T cells, B-cell-depleted T cells, or PBMCs supplied cDNA or gDNA.

Recruited during active infection, patients (from Seattle) were subsequently followed longitudinally. The V gene's germline CDR1 is SGHTA and CDR2 FQGTGA. CDR3 length equals 15 residues. Trimming removed 2 bases at V and 0 bases at J, with 7 bases between. Generated by immunoSEQ multiplex PCR, the TCRdb table keeps only in-frame clones and is missing some. The sample lists about 390,000 clones; over 75% were seen once. Sequencing was carried out using peripheral blood. The clonotype was recovered from a woman aged 60 to 75 with COVID-19, enrolled during active disease. This sequence joins TRBV7-3 and TRBJ2-2; D perhaps matches TRBD1 (5 bases). CDR3 residues: CASSLGAANTGELFF. DNA for the CDR3: TGTGCCAGCAGCTTAGGGGCGGCGAACACCGGGGAGCTGTTTTTT.